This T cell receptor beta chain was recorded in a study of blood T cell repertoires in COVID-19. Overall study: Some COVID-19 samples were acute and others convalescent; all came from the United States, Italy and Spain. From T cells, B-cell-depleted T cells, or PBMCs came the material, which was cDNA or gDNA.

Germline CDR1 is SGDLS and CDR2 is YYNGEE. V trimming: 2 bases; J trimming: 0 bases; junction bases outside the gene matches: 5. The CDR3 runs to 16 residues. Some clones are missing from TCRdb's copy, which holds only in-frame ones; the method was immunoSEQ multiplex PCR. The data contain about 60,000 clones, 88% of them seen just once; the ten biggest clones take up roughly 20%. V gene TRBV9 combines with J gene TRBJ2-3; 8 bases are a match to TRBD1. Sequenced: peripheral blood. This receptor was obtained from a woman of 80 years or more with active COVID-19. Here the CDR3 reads CASSVVDRASTDTQYF. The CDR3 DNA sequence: TGTGCCAGCAGCGTTGTGGACAGGGCCAGCACAGATACGCAGTATTTT.